This note documents a single T cell receptor beta chain sequence. This sample stems from a study of blood T cell repertoires in COVID-19. Assay: immunoSEQ multiplex PCR; the TCRdb copy retains only in-frame clones and omits some. This sample yields 200,000 or so clones, of which 88% are seen a single time; about 2.6% belongs to the top ten. The V gene's germline CDR1 is PRHDT and CDR2 FYEKMQ (reference sequence). V dropped 2 bases and J dropped 5; count of bases not matched to a gene: 6. The length of the CDR3 is 15 residues. The sample was PBMCs or T cells enriched from blood (not recorded which). The clonotype originates from a woman aged 25 to 39 who had recovered from COVID-19. V is TRBV13 and J is TRBJ2-1; 7 bases map to TRBD1. This chain's CDR3 is CASSLLGGANNEQFF. CDR3 bases: TGTGCCAGCAGCTTATTAGGGGGCGCGAACAATGAGCAGTTCTTC.